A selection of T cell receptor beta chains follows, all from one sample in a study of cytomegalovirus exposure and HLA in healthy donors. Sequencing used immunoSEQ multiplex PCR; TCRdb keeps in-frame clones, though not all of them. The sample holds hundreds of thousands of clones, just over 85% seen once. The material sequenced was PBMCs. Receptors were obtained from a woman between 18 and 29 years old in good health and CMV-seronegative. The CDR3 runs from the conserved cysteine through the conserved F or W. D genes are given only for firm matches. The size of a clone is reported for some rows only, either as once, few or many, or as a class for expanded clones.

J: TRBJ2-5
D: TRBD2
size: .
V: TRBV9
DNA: TGTGCCAGCAGCTTCTCCGGGACTAGGGAACAAGAGACCCAGTACTTC
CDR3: CASSFSGTREQETQYF

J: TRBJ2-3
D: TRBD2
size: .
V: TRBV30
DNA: TGTGCCTGGAGTGCCAGCGGGAGAACAGATACGCAGTATTTT
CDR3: CAWSASGRTDTQYF

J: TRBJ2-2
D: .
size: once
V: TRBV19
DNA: TGTGCCAGTACCCCGCGTCTAAGCACCGGGGAGCTGTTTTTT
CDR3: CASTPRLSTGELFF

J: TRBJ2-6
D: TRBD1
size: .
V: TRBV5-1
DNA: TGCGCCAGCAGCATCCGGACAGGGGATCTCTCTGGGGCCAACGTCCTGACTTTC
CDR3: CASSIRTGDLSGANVLTF

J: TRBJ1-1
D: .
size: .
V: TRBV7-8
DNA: TGTGCCAGCAGCCGATATAGGATGGACCGGACAGACAACACTGAAGCTTTCTTT
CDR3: CASSRYRMDRTDNTEAFF

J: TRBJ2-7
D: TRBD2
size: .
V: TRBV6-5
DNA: TGTGCCAGCAGTACCGGGACTAGCGGCCCCTACGAGCAGTACTTC
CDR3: CASSTGTSGPYEQYF

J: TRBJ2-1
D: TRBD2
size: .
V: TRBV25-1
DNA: TGTGCCAGCAGTGAAGTGGCGGGAGGGCCCCATGAGCAGTTCTTC
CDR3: CASSEVAGGPHEQFF

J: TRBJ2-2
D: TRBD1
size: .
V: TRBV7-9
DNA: TGTGCCCCGGCCGGGACAGGAAATACCGGGGAGCTGTTTTTT
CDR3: CAPAGTGNTGELFF

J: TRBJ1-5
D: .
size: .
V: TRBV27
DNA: TGTGCCAGCAGACCGGGATTGCGGGATCAGCCCCAGCATTTT
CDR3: CASRPGLRDQPQHF

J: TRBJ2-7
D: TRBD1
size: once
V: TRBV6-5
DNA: TGTGCCAGCAGTTACACCTTTCGACAGGGCCCCTACGAGCAGTACTTC
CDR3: CASSYTFRQGPYEQYF

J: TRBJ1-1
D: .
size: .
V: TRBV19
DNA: TGTGCCAGTAGTACGGACAAGAACACTGAAGCTTTCTTT
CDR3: CASSTDKNTEAFF

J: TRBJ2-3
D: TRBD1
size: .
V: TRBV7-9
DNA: TGTGCCAGCAGCTTGACGACAGGGGGCACAGATACGCAGTATTTT
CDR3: CASSLTTGGTDTQYF

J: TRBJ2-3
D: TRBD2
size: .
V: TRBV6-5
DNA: TGTGCCAGCAGTTACAGCTCTAGCGGCCGCACAGATACGCAGTATTTT
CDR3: CASSYSSSGRTDTQYF

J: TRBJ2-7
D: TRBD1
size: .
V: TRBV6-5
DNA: TGTGCCAGCAGTTACTCGGCCAGGGGGCTTTACGAGCAGTACTTC
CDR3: CASSYSARGLYEQYF

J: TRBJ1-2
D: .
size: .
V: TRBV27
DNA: TGTGCCAGCAGGTCGACCTCTGGGGCCGTTGAGGGCTACACCTTC
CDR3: CASRSTSGAVEGYTF

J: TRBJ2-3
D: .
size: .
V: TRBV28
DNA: TGTGCCAGCAGTTCGTATTCGGGGTTAGATACGCAGTATTTT
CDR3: CASSSYSGLDTQYF

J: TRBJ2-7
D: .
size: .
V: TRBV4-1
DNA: TGCGCCAGCAGCCAAGACCCGGTGATCTCCTACGAGCAGTACTTC
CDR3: CASSQDPVISYEQYF

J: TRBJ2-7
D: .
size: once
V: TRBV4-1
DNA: TGCGCCAGCAGCCAAGCCCCGGGGGGCAGGGCGTACTTC
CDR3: CASSQAPGGRAYF

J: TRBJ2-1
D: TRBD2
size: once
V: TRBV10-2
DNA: TGCGCCAGCAGTGAAGTAGCGGGGGGGCCCCGGGAGCAGTTCTTC
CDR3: CASSEVAGGPREQFF

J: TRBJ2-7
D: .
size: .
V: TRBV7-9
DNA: TGTGCCAGCAGCTTTAGCGAGATACACTACGAGCAGTACTTC
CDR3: CASSFSEIHYEQYF

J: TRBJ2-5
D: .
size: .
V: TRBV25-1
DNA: TGTGCCAGCAGTGGGTGGGCACAAGAGACCCAGTACTTC
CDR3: CASSGWAQETQYF

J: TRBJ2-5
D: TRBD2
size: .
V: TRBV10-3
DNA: TGTGCCATCAGTGGTTATAGCGGGAGTGAAGAGACCCAGTACTTC
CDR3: CAISGYSGSEETQYF

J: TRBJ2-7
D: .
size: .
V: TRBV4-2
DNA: TGTGCCAGCAGCCCGCATAATTTAGCTAGATCCCCTCCCGAGCAGTACTTC
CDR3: CASSPHNLARSPPEQYF

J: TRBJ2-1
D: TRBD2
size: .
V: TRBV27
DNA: TGTGCCAGCACCCATAGCGGGCGGGAGTTCTTC
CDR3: CASTHSGREFF

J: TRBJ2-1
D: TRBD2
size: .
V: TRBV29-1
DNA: TGCAGCGTCCTTCTAGCGGGAGGGGACAATGAGCAGTTCTTC
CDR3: CSVLLAGGDNEQFF

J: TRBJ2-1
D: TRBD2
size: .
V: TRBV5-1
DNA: TGCGCCAGCAGCCCGACTAGCGGGGGCTCCTACAATGAGCAGTTCTTC
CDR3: CASSPTSGGSYNEQFF

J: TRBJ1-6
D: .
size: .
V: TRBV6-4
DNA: TGTGCCAGCAGGGAGGACAGCGCCTATAATTCACCCCTCCACTTT
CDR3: CASREDSAYNSPLHF

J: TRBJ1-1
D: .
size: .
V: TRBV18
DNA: TGTGCCAGCTCACAGACAGTGAACACTGAAGCTTTCTTT
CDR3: CASSQTVNTEAFF

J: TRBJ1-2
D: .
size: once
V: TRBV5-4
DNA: TGTGCCAGCAGCGGCACACAGGACAACTATGGCTACACCTTC
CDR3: CASSGTQDNYGYTF

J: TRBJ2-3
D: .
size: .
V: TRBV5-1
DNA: TGCGCCAGCAGCTTGGAGCTCGGCACAGATACGCAGTATTTT
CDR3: CASSLELGTDTQYF

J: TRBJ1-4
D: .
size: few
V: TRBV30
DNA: TGTGCCTGGAGTGTTTCGGGGGAAAAACTGTTTTTT
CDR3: CAWSVSGEKLFF

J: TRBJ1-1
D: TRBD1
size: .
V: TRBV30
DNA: TGTGCCTGGAGCGAATTAACAGGGGGAGCAGCTTTCTTT
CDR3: CAWSELTGGAAFF

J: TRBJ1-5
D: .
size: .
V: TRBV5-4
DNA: TGTGCCAGCAGCTTGGAGGGACTAAATCAGCCCCAGCATTTT
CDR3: CASSLEGLNQPQHF

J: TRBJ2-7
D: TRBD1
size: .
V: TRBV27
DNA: TGTGCCAGCAGTTTATCCTGGCAGGGGGCTTCCTACGAGCAGTACTTC
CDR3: CASSLSWQGASYEQYF

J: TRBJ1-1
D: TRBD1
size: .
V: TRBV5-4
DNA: TGTGCCAGCACCGACAGGGCCAACTTGAACACTGAAGCTTTCTTT
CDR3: CASTDRANLNTEAFF

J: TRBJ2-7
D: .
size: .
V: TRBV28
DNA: TGTGCCAGCAGCCTAAACCACAGGGTCCTCTCCTACGAGCAGTACTTC
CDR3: CASSLNHRVLSYEQYF

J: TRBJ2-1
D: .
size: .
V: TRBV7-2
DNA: TGTGCCAGCAGCTTAGAGGCTAGGCGACGCAATGAGCAGTTCTTC
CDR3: CASSLEARRRNEQFF